One and the same sample provided the 14 T cell receptor beta chains below, sequenced in a study of T cell changes during pregnancy in multiple sclerosis. Repertoires were generated with immunoSEQ multiplex PCR, while TCRdb's copy carries only in-frame clones and drops some. The table has 45,000 to 55,000 clones, 85% to 95% seen once. Specimen: CD4+ T cells from peripheral blood mononuclear cells, collected in the second trimester of pregnancy. All receptors derive from a female donor in good health, enrolled as a control in a pregnancy study.

The chain carries TRBV21-1 and TRBJ2-7; TRBD2 is taken as the D call from the table, unchecked against the DNA. TRBV21-1 is listed as a pseudogene. The CDR3 sequence is 11 residues long. As DNA, the CDR3 is TGTGCCAGCCCTAGGCTCTACGAGCAGTACTTC. Residues: CASPRLYEQYF.

The gene calls are TRBV5-1 and TRBJ1-1; 7 bases align to TRBD1. Losses at the gene ends were 3 bases for V and 5 bases for J; bases not matched to a gene: 7. Germline V gene data show CDR1 as SGHRS and CDR2 as YFSETQ. This CDR3 is 14 amino acids long. The CDR3 region has the DNA TGCGCCAGCAGCTCCCAGGACAGGAGGACTGAAGCTTTCTTT. This sequence encodes CASSSQDRRTEAFF. Filled out from reference TRBV5-1 and TRBJ1-1, the complete variable domain reads KAGVTQTPRYLIKTRGQQVTLSCSPISGHRSVSWYQQTPGQGLQFLFEYFSETQRNKGNFPGRFSGRQFSNSRSEMNVSTLELGDSALYLCASSSQDRRTEAFFGQGTRLTVV.

The chain combines TRBV28 with TRBJ1-1; 7 bases agree with TRBD1. The CDR3 has 16 amino acids. The V segment lost 5 bases and the J segment 7 bases; nucleotides outside the gene matches: 16. Germline values: CDR1 MDHEN, CDR2 SYDVKM. This CDR3 is CASSDRQGILVIEAFF. The DNA for the CDR3 is TGTGCCAGCAGTGATAGACAGGGAATCTTGGTAATTGAAGCTTTCTTT.

J is TRBJ2-3 and V is TRBV28, with TRBD2 matching 10 bases. The germline V gene has CDR1 MDHEN and CDR2 SYDVKM. The junction had 8 bases not matched to a gene; V was cut back by 3 bases and J by 5 bases. CDR3 length equals 16 residues. The CDR3 loop reads CASSFRSGRALDTQYF. The DNA for the CDR3 is TGTGCCAGCAGTTTTAGGAGCGGGAGGGCCCTAGATACGCAGTATTTT.

The chain carries TRBV20-1 and TRBJ2-5; D is perhaps TRBD2 (5 bases). V was trimmed by 1 base and J by 5 bases, leaving 5 bases between them. The CDR3 has 11 residues. Germline CDR1 is DFQATT and CDR2 is SNEGSKA (reference sequence). For the CDR3, the DNA is TGCAGTGCTAGAGGAGGGGAGACCCAGTACTTC. It is translated as CSARGGETQYF.

The chain employs TRBV28 and TRBJ1-2; 7 bases fit TRBD1. Germline values: CDR1 MDHEN, CDR2 SYDVKM. The J segment lost 3 bases and the V segment lost 10 bases, leaving 5 bases of the junction unmatched. This CDR3 comprises 12 residues. The CDR3 reads CATLTGDYGYTF. The DNA for the CDR3 is TGTGCCACCCTAACAGGGGACTATGGCTACACCTTC.

This chain links TRBV7-8 with TRBJ2-1; 7 bases match TRBD2. The V gene's germline CDR1 is SGHVS and CDR2 FQNEAQ. V lost 3 bases and J lost 5; bases outside the gene matches: 4. The CDR3 is 14 amino acids. CDR3 region: CASSLYLADNEQFF. The CDR3 DNA follows: TGTGCCAGCAGCTTGTACCTAGCGGACAATGAGCAGTTCTTC.

V and J are TRBV2 and TRBJ2-1, with 11 bases lining up with TRBD1. Trimming took 6 bases from V and 8 from J; bases not matched to a gene: 9. The CDR3 has 15 amino acids. From germline, CDR1 is SNHLY and CDR2 FYNNEI. CDR3 sequence reads: CASSPTGQGVDEQFF. CDR3 bases: TGTGCCAGCAGCCCAACGGGACAGGGGGTCGATGAGCAGTTCTTC.

V and J are TRBV27 and TRBJ2-2; 7 bases agree with TRBD1. The CDR3 runs to 15 residues. CDR1 and CDR2 (germline): MNHEY, SMNVEV (reference sequence). V shed 5 bases, J shed 5 bases, and the junction held 8 bases outside the gene matches. In DNA, the CDR3 is TGTGCCAGCAGTAGCCGGGACAGAGGAACCGGGGAGCTGTTTTTT. Residues: CASSSRDRGTGELFF.

This chain connects TRBV29-1 to TRBJ2-7; TRBD1 agrees at 12 bases. The germline V gene encodes CDR1 SQVTM and CDR2 ANQGSEA. Trimming took 6 bases from V and 4 from J; bases not matched to a gene: 4. The length of the CDR3 is 13 residues. The CDR3 nucleotides are TGCAGCGTCGCGGGACAGGGGGCTTACGAGCAGTACTTC. This gives the protein CSVAGQGAYEQYF.

The gene calls are TRBV19 and TRBJ2-5; 8 nucleotides agree with TRBD1. This CDR3 contains 16 residues. Germline V CDR1 and CDR2: LNHDA, SQIVND (reference sequence). The V gene end was trimmed by 3 bases and the J gene end by 1 base; junction bases not matched to a gene: 7. CDR3 DNA sequence: TGTGCCAGTAGTATCAGGGGGCGGGTTAGCCAAGAGACCCAGTACTTC. Its protein product is CASSIRGRVSQETQYF. Based on the CDR3 plus reference TRBV19 and TRBJ2-5, the full variable domain is DGGITQSPKYLFRKEGQNVTLSCEQNLNHDAMYWYRQDPGQGLRLIYYSQIVNDFQKGDIAEGYSVSREKKESFPLTVTSAQKNPTAFYLCASSIRGRVSQETQYFGPGTRLLVL.

The chain joins TRBV11-3 to TRBJ2-1; 7 bases line up with TRBD2. V shed 5 bases and J 7 bases; nucleotides not matched to a gene: 11. This CDR3 has 15 amino acids. The germline V gene encodes CDR1 SGHNT and CDR2 YENEEA. The CDR3 region has the DNA TGTGCCAGCAGCACCTCCGGGGAGGGTAAAAATGAGCAGTTCTTC. Protein sequence: CASSTSGEGKNEQFF.

The chain links TRBV5-1 to TRBJ1-4, with 8 bases aligning to TRBD1. Germline lookup yields CDR1 SGHRS and CDR2 YFSETQ. The trim removed 2 bases at V and 1 base at J, leaving 1 base unmatched. The CDR3 totals 15 residues. CDR3 coding DNA: TGCGCCAGCAGCTTTGGACAGGGAACTAATGAAAAACTGTTTTTT. It codes for CASSFGQGTNEKLFF.

The chain has TRBV19 and TRBJ2-7; 10 nucleotides agree with TRBD1. J gave up 5 bases and V 4 bases, and 11 bases lay outside the gene matches. Germline-derived CDR1 and CDR2 are LNHDA and SQIVND (reference sequence). This CDR3 comprises 16 residues. In nucleotides, the CDR3 is TGTGCCAGTAGTAACCCGGGGACAGGGGTCAAACACGAGCAGTACTTC. This sequence encodes CASSNPGTGVKHEQYF. Variable domain in full (rest from reference TRBV19 and TRBJ2-7): DGGITQSPKYLFRKEGQNVTLSCEQNLNHDAMYWYRQDPGQGLRLIYYSQIVNDFQKGDIAEGYSVSREKKESFPLTVTSAQKNPTAFYLCASSNPGTGVKHEQYFGPGTRLTVT.